This entry describes one T cell receptor (beta chain). This sample was included in a study of blood T cell repertoires in COVID-19. Study-wide context: COVID-19 samples, acute and convalescent, were from the United States, Italy and Spain.

The V and J ends lost 0 bases and 5 bases respectively, with 22 bases between them. The CDR3 is made up of 18 amino acids. CDR1 and CDR2 (germline): LNHDA, SQIVND (reference sequence). Libraries were prepared by immunoSEQ multiplex PCR; TCRdb keeps only in-frame clonotypes and omits some of them. The table shows approximately 280,000 clones, with approximately 92% occurring only once. The rearrangement joins TRBV19 to TRBJ1-1; weak D call: TRBD1 (5 bases). The clonotype originates from a woman between 25 and 40 years old with COVID-19, enrolled during active disease. The sample taken for sequencing was peripheral blood. The CDR3 loop is CASSIEETRGLSGTEAFF. The CDR3 DNA reads as TGTGCCAGTAGTATAGAAGAGACAAGGGGTCTGAGTGGAACTGAAGCTTTCTTT.